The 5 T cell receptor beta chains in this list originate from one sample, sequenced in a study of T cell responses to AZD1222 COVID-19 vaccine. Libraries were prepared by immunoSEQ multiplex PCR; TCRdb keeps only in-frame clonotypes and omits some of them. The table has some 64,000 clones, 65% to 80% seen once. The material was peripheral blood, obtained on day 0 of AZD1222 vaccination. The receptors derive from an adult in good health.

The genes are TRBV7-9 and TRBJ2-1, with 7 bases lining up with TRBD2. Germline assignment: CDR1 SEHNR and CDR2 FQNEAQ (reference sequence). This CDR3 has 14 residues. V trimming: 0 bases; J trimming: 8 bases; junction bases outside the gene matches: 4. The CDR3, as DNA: TGTGCCAGCAGCTTAGCGACGGGAGGCGATGAGCAGTTCTTC. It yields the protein CASSLATGGDEQFF. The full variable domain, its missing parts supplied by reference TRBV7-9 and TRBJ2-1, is DTGVSQNPRHKITKRGQNVTFRCDPISEHNRLYWYRQTLGQGPEFLTYFQNEAQLEKSRLLSDRFSAERPKGSFSTLEIQRTEQGDSAMYLCASSLATGGDEQFFGPGTRLTVL.

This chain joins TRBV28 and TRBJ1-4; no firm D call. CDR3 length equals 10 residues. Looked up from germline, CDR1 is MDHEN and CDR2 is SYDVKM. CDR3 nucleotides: TGTGCTACAAGGGATGAAAAACTGTTTTTT. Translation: CATRDEKLFF.

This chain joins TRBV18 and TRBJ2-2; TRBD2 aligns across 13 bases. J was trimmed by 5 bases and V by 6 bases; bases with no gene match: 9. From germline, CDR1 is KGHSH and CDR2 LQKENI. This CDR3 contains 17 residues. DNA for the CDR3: TGTGCCAGCTCGCCTCCCGGGACTAGCGGGGCAACCGGGGAGCTGTTTTTT. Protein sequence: CASSPPGTSGATGELFF.

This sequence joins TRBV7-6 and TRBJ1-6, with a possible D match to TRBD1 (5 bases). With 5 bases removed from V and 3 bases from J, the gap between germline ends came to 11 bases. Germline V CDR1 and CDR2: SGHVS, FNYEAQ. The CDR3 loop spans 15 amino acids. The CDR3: CASSLGDRYNSPLHF. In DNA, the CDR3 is TGTGCCAGCAGCCTTGGGGACCGCTATAATTCACCCCTCCACTTT.

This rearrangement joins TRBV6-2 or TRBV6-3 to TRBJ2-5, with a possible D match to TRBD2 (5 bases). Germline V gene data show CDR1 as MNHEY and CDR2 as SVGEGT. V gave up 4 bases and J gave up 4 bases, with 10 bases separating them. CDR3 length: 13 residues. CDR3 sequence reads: CASSLDYRETQYF. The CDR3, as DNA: TGTGCCAGCAGTTTAGACTACCGAGAGACCCAGTACTTC.